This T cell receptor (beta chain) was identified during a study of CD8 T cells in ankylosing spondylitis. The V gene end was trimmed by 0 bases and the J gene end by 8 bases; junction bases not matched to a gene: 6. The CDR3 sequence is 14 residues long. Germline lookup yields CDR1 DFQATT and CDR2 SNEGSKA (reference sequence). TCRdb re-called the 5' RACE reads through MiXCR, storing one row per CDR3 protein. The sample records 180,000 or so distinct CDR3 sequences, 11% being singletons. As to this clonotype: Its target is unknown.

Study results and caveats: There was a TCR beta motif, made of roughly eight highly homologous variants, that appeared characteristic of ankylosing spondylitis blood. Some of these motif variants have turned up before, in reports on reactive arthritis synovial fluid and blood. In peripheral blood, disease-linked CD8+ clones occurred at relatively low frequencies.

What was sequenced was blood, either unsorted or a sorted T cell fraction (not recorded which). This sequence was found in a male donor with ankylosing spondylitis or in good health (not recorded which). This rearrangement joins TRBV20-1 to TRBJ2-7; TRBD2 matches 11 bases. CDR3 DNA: TGCAGTGCTAGAGACACCGGGACTAGCGGTAAGCAGTACTTC. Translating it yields CSARDTGTSGKQYF.